Detailed here is one T cell receptor (beta chain). The source of the sample is a study of blood T cell repertoires in COVID-19. Study summary: Both acute and convalescent COVID-19 samples were obtained from the United States, Italy and Spain.

This CDR3 region has 15 residues. Unmatched junction bases numbered 3, after V lost 0 bases and J lost 2 bases. CDR1 is SGHRS, CDR2 YFSETQ, per germline. The assay was immunoSEQ multiplex PCR, and TCRdb's table has in-frame clones only and misses some. Here the sample spans 60,000 to 85,000 clones, around nine tenths being singletons. Specimen: peripheral blood. J is TRBJ2-5 and V is TRBV5-1; 8 positions agree with TRBD1. The receptor was derived from a woman older than 75 with active or convalescent COVID-19. The CDR3 nucleotides are TGCGCCAGCAGCTTGGGGGACAGGTTTCAAGAGACCCAGTACTTC. Translated, it gives CASSLGDRFQETQYF.